This T cell receptor (beta chain) derives from a study of regulatory T cells in long-lasting Graves disease. Described time point: newly diagnosed GD, antithyroid drugs for less than 3 months. After RNA was extracted from PBMCs, the TCR library was made from it. To make TCR beta libraries, researchers used iRepertoire HTBI primers and Arm-PCR of CDR3 regions. TCRdb processed the multiplex PCR reads anew with MiXCR; each CDR3 protein has one entry. The sample shows around 480,000 distinct CDR3 sequences, around 16% of them seen only once. Germline V CDR1 and CDR2: LNHDA, SQIVND (reference sequence). V was pared by 7 bases and J by 5 bases, with 15 bases of the junction left unmatched. The CDR3 consists of 17 residues. This clonotype was counted ten times or more. These records were also assigned to another study, of T cells in Graves' hyperthyroidism and ophthalmopathy.

The source was peripheral blood mononuclear cells (PBMCs), collected at new diagnosis, from a patient treated with antithyroid drugs. This chain links TRBV19 with TRBJ1-5, with 9 bases identical to TRBD1. This TCR was recovered from a woman between 40 and 65 years old with Graves disease. The CDR3 spells CASKSLGTGTLDQPQHF. The CDR3 nucleotides are TGTGCCAGTAAGAGTTTAGGGACAGGGACTTTGGATCAGCCCCAGCATTTT.